Listed below are T cell receptor beta chains from one sample, sequenced in a study of CD8+ T cells in alopecia areata. Measured with immunoSEQ multiplex PCR; TCRdb has only the in-frame clones, and not every one. There are approximately 200,000 clones in the sample; 43% occur only once, and 2% to 3% lies in the top ten. The source was CD4+ T cells sorted from blood, collected at approximately week 39, from a patient treated with tofacitinib. These receptors were taken from a human donor with alopecia areata. The CDR3 runs from the conserved cysteine through the conserved F or W. The D gene is left open where the match is weak. For some rows the clone size is stated as once, few or many, or as a class when expanded; others skip it.

clone size	V gene	J gene	D gene	CDR3 protein	CDR3 DNA
.	TRBV30	TRBJ2-7	TRBD1	CAWSPDRGSYEQYF	TGTGCCTGGAGTCCGGACAGGGGTAGTTACGAGCAGTACTTC
.	TRBV28	TRBJ2-4	.	CASSWEAIQYF	TGTGCCAGCAGTTGGGAGGCCATTCAGTACTTC
.	TRBV4-3	TRBJ2-7	.	CASSLRLVYEQYF	TGCGCCAGCAGCCTCCGACTAGTCTACGAGCAGTACTTC
.	TRBV27	TRBJ2-4	TRBD2	CASSAGLAGGMKNIQYF	TGTGCCAGCAGCGCGGGACTAGCGGGAGGGATGAAAAACATTCAGTACTTC
.	TRBV20-1	TRBJ2-5	.	CSAPIGETQYF	TGCAGTGCGCCTATTGGAGAGACCCAGTACTTC
.	TRBV5-1	TRBJ2-7	.	CASSLVGQRSYEQYF	TGCGCCAGCAGCTTGGTAGGACAACGGTCGTACGAGCAGTACTTC
.	TRBV2	TRBJ1-5	.	CASKRQGSKTAPQHF	TGTGCCAGCAAACGGCAAGGGTCCAAAACGGCGCCCCAGCATTTT
few	TRBV29-1	TRBJ2-1	TRBD1	CSVEEGTGGRSYNEQFF	TGCAGCGTTGAAGAGGGGACAGGGGGCAGGTCCTACAATGAGCAGTTCTTC
.	TRBV7-8	TRBJ1-5	.	CASSLGLRNQPQHF	TGTGCCAGCAGCTTAGGGCTTCGCAATCAGCCCCAGCATTTT
few	TRBV29-1	TRBJ2-1	TRBD2	CSVLSGSIKEQFF	TGCAGCGTTCTTAGCGGGAGCATCAAAGAGCAGTTCTTC
few	TRBV7-3	TRBJ2-5	.	CASSETREKETQYF	TGTGCCAGCAGCGAAACCAGGGAAAAAGAGACCCAGTACTTC
.	TRBV25-1	TRBJ1-1	TRBD1	CASSGAGGLTEAFF	TGTGCCAGCAGTGGTGCAGGGGGCCTCACTGAAGCTTTCTTT
few	TRBV20-1	TRBJ2-5	.	CSARAGPTQYF	TGCAGTGCTAGAGCCGGGCCTACCCAGTACTTC
.	TRBV2	TRBJ1-2	.	CASGRDNHGYTF	TGTGCCAGCGGCCGGGACAATCATGGCTACACCTTC
.	TRBV19	TRBJ1-5	.	CASSLREGNQPQHF	TGTGCCAGTAGCCTGCGGGAAGGCAATCAGCCCCAGCATTTT
few	TRBV2	TRBJ2-1	.	CASSEEGDPSYNEQFF	TGTGCCAGCAGTGAAGAGGGAGACCCCTCCTACAATGAGCAGTTCTTC
once	TRBV30	TRBJ2-7	.	CACSRDEQYF	TGTGCCTGTTCGAGGGACGAGCAGTACTTC
.	TRBV28	TRBJ1-4	.	CASSLPGEKLFF	TGTGCCAGCAGTTTGCCCGGTGAAAAACTGTTTTTT
few	TRBV29-1	TRBJ2-3	TRBD1	CSSGQGGTDTQYF	TGCAGCAGTGGACAGGGGGGCACAGATACGCAGTATTTT
.	TRBV4-1	TRBJ1-2	.	CASSQEPGWDGYTF	TGCGCCAGCAGCCAAGAACCAGGGTGGGATGGCTACACCTTC
few	TRBV6-5	TRBJ1-5	.	CASSSAGGSQHF	TGTGCCAGCAGCTCCGCCGGGGGGTCCCAGCATTTT
.	TRBV7-2	TRBJ2-5	TRBD2	CASSLGSSGRSETQYF	TGTGCCAGCAGCTTAGGATCTAGCGGGCGATCGGAGACCCAGTACTTC
few	TRBV4-2	TRBJ1-1	.	CASSQGRVNEGTEAFF	TGTGCCAGCAGCCAGGGGCGGGTAAACGAGGGCACTGAAGCTTTCTTT
once	TRBV25-1	TRBJ2-7	.	CASTPWTEGVYEQYF	TGTGCCAGCACTCCCTGGACGGAGGGAGTCTACGAGCAGTACTTC
.	TRBV4-2	TRBJ2-5	TRBD2	CASSPLGVGGRAPETQYF	TGTGCCAGCAGCCCCCTCGGGGTAGGCGGGAGGGCCCCGGAGACCCAGTACTTC
.	TRBV30	TRBJ2-7	.	CAWSDRSTYYEQYF	TGTGCCTGGAGCGATCGGTCCACTTACTACGAGCAGTACTTC
once	TRBV7-2	TRBJ2-7	TRBD1	CASSLAGQGGEQYF	TGTGCCAGCAGCTTAGCTGGACAGGGAGGCGAGCAGTACTTC
.	TRBV4-2	TRBJ1-5	TRBD1	CASSQDRQGRPQHF	TGTGCCAGCAGCCAAGATAGACAGGGACGGCCCCAGCATTTT
.	TRBV9	TRBJ1-1	.	CASSVKGNTEAFF	TGTGCCAGCAGCGTGAAAGGAAACACTGAAGCTTTCTTT
.	TRBV29-1	TRBJ2-1	TRBD2	CSVELAGPNEQFF	TGCAGCGTTGAACTAGCGGGACCCAATGAGCAGTTCTTC
.	TRBV30	TRBJ1-3	.	CAWSIRERNTIYF	TGTGCCTGGAGTATTAGGGAGCGAAACACCATATATTTT
few	TRBV15	TRBJ1-5	.	CATSRTPYSNQPQHF	TGTGCCACCAGCCGGACACCATATAGCAATCAGCCCCAGCATTTT
once	TRBV5-6	TRBJ2-3	.	CASSYKDTQYF	TGTGCCAGCAGCTACAAGGATACGCAGTATTTT
.	TRBV2	TRBJ2-5	.	CASSRASPVGETQYF	TGTGCCAGCAGTCGGGCCTCTCCAGTCGGGGAGACCCAGTACTTC
.	TRBV27	TRBJ2-6	.	CARAGGGPRSGANVLTF	TGTGCCAGGGCTGGTGGGGGTCCACGCTCTGGGGCCAACGTCCTGACTTTC
.	TRBV30	TRBJ1-2	TRBD1	CAWKQGANYGYTF	TGTGCCTGGAAACAGGGGGCGAACTATGGCTACACCTTC
.	TRBV28	TRBJ2-5	.	CASSLWDGNQETQYF	TGTGCCAGCAGTTTATGGGATGGGAACCAAGAGACCCAGTACTTC
few	TRBV28	TRBJ2-1	.	CASSPTRVQFF	TGTGCCAGCAGTCCGACACGTGTGCAGTTCTTC
.	TRBV29-1	TRBJ2-2	TRBD2	CSVERASGITGELFF	TGCAGCGTTGAACGGGCTAGCGGTATCACCGGGGAGCTGTTTTTT
.	TRBV2	TRBJ2-6	.	CASSRHLSGANVLTF	TGTGCCAGCAGCCGACATTTGTCTGGGGCCAACGTCCTGACTTTC
few	TRBV27	TRBJ2-1	TRBD2	CASSIASGSGEQFF	TGTGCCAGCAGTATAGCTAGCGGGAGCGGCGAGCAGTTCTTC
few	TRBV4-2	TRBJ2-6	TRBD1	CASSQRQGLLSGANVLTF	TGTGCCAGCAGCCAGCGACAGGGTCTTCTCTCTGGGGCCAACGTCCTGACTTTC
.	TRBV5-4	TRBJ1-2	.	CASSLNLYGYTF	TGTGCCAGCAGCTTGAATCTTTATGGCTACACCTTC
.	TRBV27	TRBJ1-5	.	CASSEWGGNQPQHF	TGTGCCAGCAGCGAGTGGGGCGGCAATCAGCCCCAGCATTTT
.	TRBV11-2	TRBJ2-7	.	CASSLGVRLNEQYF	TGTGCCAGCAGCTTAGGAGTCAGGCTGAACGAGCAGTACTTC
.	TRBV6-1	TRBJ2-1	TRBD2	CASSDLAGTNEQFF	TGTGCCAGCAGTGATCTAGCGGGTACCAATGAGCAGTTCTTC
few	TRBV5-1	TRBJ2-7	.	CASSSSGAPYEQYF	TGCGCCAGCAGTTCCTCAGGGGCCCCCTACGAGCAGTACTTC
once	TRBV20-1	TRBJ2-1	.	CSARDENEQFF	TGCAGTGCTAGAGATGAAAATGAGCAGTTCTTC
few	TRBV7-9	TRBJ2-7	.	CASSLVREQYF	TGTGCCAGCAGCTTAGTCCGCGAGCAGTACTTC
.	TRBV5-1	TRBJ2-7	.	CASSLSPRASYEQYF	TGCGCCAGCAGTTTAAGCCCCAGGGCTAGCTACGAGCAGTACTTC
.	TRBV30	TRBJ2-6	.	CAWRQDHYSGANVLTF	TGTGCCTGGAGACAAGACCACTACTCTGGGGCCAACGTCCTGACTTTC